This T cell receptor beta chain was identified during a study of T cells in women clearing cervical HPV infection. Study background: Control women cleared a single incident HPV16 infection within 12 months. Study-level points and caveats: Repertoire richness, not evenness, was significantly elevated in CIN3+ cases versus controls.

TCRdb's table, derived via immunoSEQ multiplex PCR, lists solely in-frame clones and lacks some. The sample table includes 40,000 to 55,000 clones. On this clone: Its target is not known. The sequence runs out 3 residues before the end of the CDR3; the remainder is reconstructed from the germline J gene.

The CDR3 runs to 14 residues. V was pared by 3 bases and J by 0 bases, with 8 bases between. Germline CDR1 and CDR2: KGHSH and LQKENI. This sequence joins TRBV18 and TRBJ1-1; D gene uncertain. The specimen was blood buffy coat. The TCR was taken from a woman between 18 and 70 years old with a cervical HPV16 infection that either progressed to CIN3+ or cleared (not recorded which). CDR3 sequence reads: CASSPLFMNTEAFF. CDR3 bases read: TGTGCCAGCTCACCCCTTTTTATGAACACTGAA. The full variable domain, rest sourced from reference TRBV18 and TRBJ1-1, is NAGVMQNPRHLVRRRGQEARLRCSPMKGHSHVYWYRQLPEEGLKFMVYLQKENIIDESGMPKERFSAEFPKEGPSILRIQQVVRGDSAAYFCASSPLFMNTEAFFGQGTRLTVV.